Presented here are 14 T cell receptor beta chains from one specimen sequenced in a study of cytomegalovirus exposure and HLA in healthy donors. PCR used 60 Vbeta primers and 13 Jbeta primers. Measured with immunoSEQ multiplex PCR; TCRdb has only the in-frame clones, and not every one. The sample carries 150,000 to 200,000 clones, approximately 88% recorded once. The material sequenced was PBMCs. The receptors originated from a woman between 18 and 29 years old in good health and CMV-seronegative.

The J gene is TRBJ2-1, the V gene TRBV9; 7 nucleotides align to TRBD2. The junction had 12 bases not matched to a gene; V was cut back by 6 bases and J by 6 bases. This CDR3 spans 15 amino acids. Germline lookup yields CDR1 SGDLS and CDR2 YYNGEE. CDR3 nucleotide sequence: TGTGCCAGCACCCCGAAGCGGGGTACCTTCAATGAGCAGTTCTTC. Translating it yields CASTPKRGTFNEQFF.

Comment on this clone: At one end, the junction sequence differs from germline, possibly due to a read error. The V call is TRBV7-9, the J call TRBJ2-4; D may be TRBD1 (6 bases). Germline CDR1 SEHNR, CDR2 FQNEAQ (reference sequence). The CDR3 length is 15 residues. The CDR3 loop reads CASSAGSGQRNSQYF. The DNA of the CDR3 is TGTGCCAGCAGCGCCGGTTCTGGACAGAGAAACAGTCAGTACTTC. The full variable domain, completed using reference TRBV7-9 and TRBJ2-4, is DTGVSQNPRHKITKRGQNVTFRCDPISEHNRLYWYRQTLGQGPEFLTYFQNEAQLEKSRLLSDRFSAERPKGSFSTLEIQRTEQGDSAMYLCASSAGSGQRNSQYFGAGTRLSVL.

The rearrangement uses TRBV7-2 and TRBJ1-3; unclear D gene. The CDR3 is 17 residues long. CDR1 is SGHTA, CDR2 FQGNSA, per germline. Trimming took 5 bases from V and 0 from J, leaving 17 bases between them. The chain's CDR3 is CASSGLLGSLSGNTIYF. DNA for the CDR3: TGTGCCAGCAGCGGGCTTCTGGGGAGTCTCTCTGGAAACACCATATATTTT.

The CDR3: CASSAGQMNTEAFF. The CDR3, as DNA: TGTGCCAGCAGTGCGGGACAGATGAACACTGAAGCTTTCTTT. This chain links TRBV6-6 with TRBJ1-1; 7 nucleotides line up with TRBD1. The CDR3 has 14 residues. Germline lookup yields CDR1 MNHNY and CDR2 SVGAGI (reference sequence). The ends lost 5 bases at V and 0 bases at J; junction bases unmatched: 3.

V gene TRBV2 combines with J gene TRBJ1-3; TRBD1 agrees at 9 bases. Germline CDR1 SNHLY, CDR2 FYNNEI. The V segment lost 6 bases and the J segment 2 bases; nucleotides outside the gene matches: 8. This CDR3 is 16 amino acids long. CDR3 coding DNA: TGTGCCAGCAGGGCTCAGGGACAGGGAACTGGAAACACCATATATTTT. Translated: CASRAQGQGTGNTIYF.

The rearrangement links TRBV7-2 to TRBJ2-1; the D gene is possibly TRBD1 (5 bases). V gave up 5 bases and J gave up 0 bases, with 11 bases separating them. The CDR3 is 15 amino acids. Looked up from germline, CDR1 is SGHTA and CDR2 is FQGNSA. This CDR3 reads CASSTQGSSYNEQFF. CDR3 nucleotides: TGTGCCAGCAGCACTCAGGGCAGCTCCTACAATGAGCAGTTCTTC. Full variable domain (missing parts from reference TRBV7-2 and TRBJ2-1): GAGVSQSPSNKVTEKGKDVELRCDPISGHTALYWYRQSLGQGLEFLIYFQGNSAPDKSGLPSDRFSAERTGGSVSTLTIQRTQQEDSAVYLCASSTQGSSYNEQFFGPGTRLTVL.

The V gene is TRBV11-1, the J gene TRBJ1-1; D perhaps matches TRBD1 (6 bases). CDR1 is SGHAT and CDR2 is FQDESV in the germline V gene (reference sequence). Trimming removed 1 base from V and 11 bases from J, with 14 bases in between. This CDR3 region has 13 residues. CDR3 sequence: CASSLEPTGRAFF. In DNA, the CDR3 is TGTGCCAGCAGCTTAGAACCGACAGGCCGGGCTTTCTTT. Complete variable domain (other parts from reference TRBV11-1 and TRBJ1-1): EAEVAQSPRYKITEKSQAVAFWCDPISGHATLYWYRQILGQGPELLVQFQDESVVDDSQLPKDRFSAERLKGVDSTLKIQPAELGDSAMYLCASSLEPTGRAFFGQGTRLTVV.

This rearrangement joins TRBV5-1 to TRBJ2-5, with 9 nucleotides matching TRBD1. Near its end, the DNA agrees better with TRBJ2-7, so the J call may be wrong. Germline lookup yields CDR1 SGHRS and CDR2 YFSETQ. The length of the CDR3 is 15 residues. This CDR3 is CASSIGGTGKSEQYF. Here the CDR3 DNA reads TGCGCCAGCAGCATTGGGGGGACAGGGAAGAGCGAGCAGTACTTC.

Concerning this clone itself: An end of the junction differs from the germline gene, which may be a read error. Other DNA sequences from this sample encode an identical CDR3 as well. The chain employs TRBV7-9 and TRBJ1-4, with TRBD1 matching 8 bases. Germline V gives CDR1 SEHNR, CDR2 FQNEAQ (reference sequence). The CDR3 extends over 14 amino acids. CDR3 loop: CSSSQGQGREKLFF. In DNA form, the CDR3 reads TGTTCCAGCAGCCAAGGACAGGGCCGCGAAAAACTGTTTTTT. Full variable domain (remainder filled in from reference TRBV7-9 and TRBJ1-4): DTGVSQNPRHKITKRGQNVTFRCDPISEHNRLYWYRQTLGQGPEFLTYFQNEAQLEKSRLLSDRFSAERPKGSFSTLEIQRTEQGDSAMYLCSSSQGQGREKLFFGSGTQLSVL.

DNA for the CDR3: TGTGCCAGCAGTTCACAGGACAGGGAAGGTTTGGGCACTGAAGCTTTCTTT. Translation gives CASSSQDREGLGTEAFF. This chain connects TRBV28 to TRBJ1-1; 8 bases align to TRBD1. J was trimmed by 4 bases and V by 4 bases; bases with no gene match: 14. This CDR3 comprises 17 residues. Germline V gives CDR1 MDHEN, CDR2 SYDVKM.

V and J are TRBV7-2 and TRBJ1-2; D gene ambiguous. Looked up from germline, CDR1 is SGHTA and CDR2 is FQGNSA. V was cut by 6 bases and J by 1 base, with 9 bases left in between. The length of the CDR3 is 13 residues. This CDR3 reads CASRAAGNYGYTF. CDR3 DNA sequence: TGTGCCAGCAGGGCAGCGGGTAACTATGGCTACACCTTC.

V usage is TRBV11-3 and J usage is TRBJ1-1, with D possibly being TRBD1 (5 bases). The ends were cut back, 1 base at V and 4 bases at J, with 10 bases in the middle. The germline gives CDR1 SGHNT, CDR2 YENEEA. The CDR3 covers 14 residues. Here the CDR3 DNA reads TGTGCCAGCAGCTTAGTGGGGCATGGCACTGAAGCTTTCTTT. It yields the protein CASSLVGHGTEAFF.

This rearrangement joins TRBV5-1 to TRBJ2-7, with 14 bases fitting TRBD2. Germline V CDR1 and CDR2: SGHRS, YFSETQ. The CDR3 runs 17 residues. The V and J ends lost 0 bases and 5 bases, in that order; junction bases with no gene match: 7. CDR3 sequence: CASSLVHGTSGGHEQYF. CDR3 nucleotides: TGCGCCAGCAGCTTGGTGCACGGGACTAGCGGGGGTCACGAGCAGTACTTC.

V is TRBV18 and J is TRBJ1-4; TRBD1 aligns across 9 bases. V gave up 2 bases and J gave up 2 bases; unmatched junction bases: 3. Germline-derived CDR1 and CDR2 are KGHSH and LQKENI. The CDR3 length is 16 residues. CDR3 residues: CASSPTGGSTNEKLFF. The CDR3 DNA reads TGTGCCAGCTCACCAACAGGGGGCTCGACTAATGAAAAACTGTTTTTT.